This T cell receptor beta chain was sequenced during a study of T cells in Graves' hyperthyroidism and ophthalmopathy. Between the trimmed V and J ends, which lost 3 bases and 0 bases, there was a span of 6 bases. The V gene's germline CDR1 is DFQATT and CDR2 SNEGSKA (reference sequence). CDR3 length equals 14 residues. This clonotype has a handful of counts. What it binds is unknown. Regions amplified from RNA transcripts were the TCR beta CDR3 regions. The HTBI primer set served for first-round RT-PCR of the TCR CDR3. TCRdb re-called the multiplex PCR reads through MiXCR, storing one row per CDR3 protein. Among about 560,000 distinct CDR3 sequences listed, 14% were seen once. Study results and limitations: In blood, most of the thyroid clonotypes expanded above 0.001 were also present. Ophthalmopathy, which appeared later, was predicted by the model a median about 5.9 months before onset.

The sample consisted of blood. The clonotype was recovered from a woman between 35 and 50 years old with Graves' hyperthyroidism. The chain links TRBV20-1 to TRBJ2-6; D gene ambiguous. CDR3 in DNA: TGCAGTGCTAGCCATGACTCTGGGGCCAACGTCCTGACTTTC. Residues: CSASHDSGANVLTF.